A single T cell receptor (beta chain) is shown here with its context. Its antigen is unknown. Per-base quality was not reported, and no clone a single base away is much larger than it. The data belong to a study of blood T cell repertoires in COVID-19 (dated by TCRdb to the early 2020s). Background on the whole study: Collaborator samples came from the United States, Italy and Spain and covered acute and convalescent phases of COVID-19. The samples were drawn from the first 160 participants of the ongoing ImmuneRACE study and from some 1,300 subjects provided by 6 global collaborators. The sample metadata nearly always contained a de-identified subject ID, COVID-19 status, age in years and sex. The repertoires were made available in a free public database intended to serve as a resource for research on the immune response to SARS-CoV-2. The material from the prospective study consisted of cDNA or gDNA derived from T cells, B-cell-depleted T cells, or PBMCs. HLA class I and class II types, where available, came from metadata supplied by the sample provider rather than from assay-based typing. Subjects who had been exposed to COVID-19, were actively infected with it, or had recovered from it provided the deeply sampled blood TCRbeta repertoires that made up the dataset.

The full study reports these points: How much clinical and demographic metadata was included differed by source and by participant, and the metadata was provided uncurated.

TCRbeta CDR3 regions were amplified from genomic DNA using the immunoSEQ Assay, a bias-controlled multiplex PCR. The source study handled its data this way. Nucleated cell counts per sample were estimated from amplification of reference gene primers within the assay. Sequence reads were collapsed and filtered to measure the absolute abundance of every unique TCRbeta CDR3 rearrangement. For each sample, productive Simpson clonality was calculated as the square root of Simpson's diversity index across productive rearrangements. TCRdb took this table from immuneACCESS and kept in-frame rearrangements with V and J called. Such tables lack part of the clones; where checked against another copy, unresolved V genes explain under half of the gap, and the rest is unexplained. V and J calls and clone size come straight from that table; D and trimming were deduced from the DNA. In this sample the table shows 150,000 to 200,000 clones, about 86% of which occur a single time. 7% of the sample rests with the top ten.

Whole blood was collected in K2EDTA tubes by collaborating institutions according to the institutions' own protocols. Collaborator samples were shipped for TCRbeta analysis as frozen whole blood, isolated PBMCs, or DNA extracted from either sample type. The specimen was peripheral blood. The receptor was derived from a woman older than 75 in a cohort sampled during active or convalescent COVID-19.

The DNA reads as follows: TGTGCCGGGGTGACAGGGCCCAATCAGCCCCAGCATTTT. Its protein is CAGVTGPNQPQHF. The chain uses TRBV6-5 and TRBJ1-5, with 7 bases aligning to TRBD1. Trimming leaves V shorter by 11 bases and J shorter by 3 bases, with the junction holding 7 bases beyond the gene matches. Reading the germline V gene gives CDR1 MNHEY and CDR2 SVGAGI. Spanning cysteine to phenylalanine, the CDR3 consists of 13 amino acids. Kept here is only the CDR3 DNA, which spans 39 bases and is read in frame from base 1.